The 12 T cell receptor beta chains given below trace back to one sample, sequenced in a study of blood T cell repertoires in COVID-19. Some clones are missing from TCRdb's copy, which holds only in-frame ones; the method was immunoSEQ multiplex PCR. The sample lists about 75,000 clones, 90% occurring once. The sample consisted of peripheral blood. These TCRs come from a human donor in a cohort sampled during active COVID-19.

V gene TRBV5-4 combines with J gene TRBJ2-1, with unresolved D. The CDR3 runs to 13 residues. The V and J ends lost 0 bases and 7 bases respectively, with 8 bases between them. Germline-derived CDR1 and CDR2 are SGHNT and YYREEE (reference sequence). Written as DNA, the CDR3 is TGTGCCAGCAGCTTGGGGGCTGCAAATGAGCAGTTCTTC. Its translation is CASSLGAANEQFF.

The table lists this clone with a count of one. Here the CDR3 reads CASSDGSSGSNEQFF. CDR3 in DNA: TGTGCCAGCAGTGACGGTAGTAGCGGGAGTAATGAGCAGTTCTTC. J is TRBJ2-1 and V is TRBV6-4; 9 bases map to TRBD2. Trimming took 2 bases from V and 7 from J; bases not matched to a gene: 6. Germline CDR1 is MRHNA and CDR2 is SNTAGT. This CDR3 has 15 amino acids.

The genes are TRBV24-1 and TRBJ2-1; TRBD2 aligns across 14 bases. V dropped 3 bases and J dropped 7; count of bases not matched to a gene: 4. The length of the CDR3 is 16 residues. The germline CDR1 and CDR2 sequences are KGHDR and SFDVKD. Here the CDR3 DNA reads TGTGCCACCAGTGATCCGACTAGCGGGGGGGGGAATGAGCAGTTCTTC. This encodes CATSDPTSGGGNEQFF.

This chain uses TRBV7-9 with TRBJ1-4; 7 nucleotides agree with TRBD1. Germline V CDR1 and CDR2: SEHNR, FQNEAQ (reference sequence). The length of the CDR3 is 15 residues. Trimming removed 1 base from V and 3 bases from J; junction bases left unmatched: 2. The CDR3 loop reads CASSLGGGSNEKLFF. CDR3 coding DNA: TGTGCCAGCAGCTTAGGAGGGGGCTCTAATGAAAAACTGTTTTTT.

J is TRBJ2-3 and V is TRBV9, with 9 bases identical to TRBD2. V lost 0 bases and J lost 8; bases outside the gene matches: 10. Per the germline V gene, CDR1 is SGDLS and CDR2 is YYNGEE. This CDR3 has 16 residues. The CDR3 DNA sequence: TGTGCCAGCAGCGTAGGTAATAGCGGGAGAGGTAGTACGCAGTATTTT. As protein: CASSVGNSGRGSTQYF.

The count of this clone is one. V is TRBV6-1 and J is TRBJ2-1, with 8 bases that match TRBD1. CDR1 and CDR2 from the germline V gene are MNHNS and SASEGT. The CDR3 loop spans 16 amino acids. The trim removed 4 bases at V and 6 bases at J, leaving 11 bases unmatched. CDR3 DNA sequence: TGTGCCAGCAGTGCTCGGACAGGGTTCTCGGGCAATGAGCAGTTCTTC. This encodes CASSARTGFSGNEQFF.

The J gene is TRBJ2-3, the V gene TRBV3-1 (or the pseudogene TRBV3-2), with 8 bases that match TRBD2. This CDR3 contains 16 residues. J was trimmed by 2 bases and V by 4 bases; bases with no gene match: 8. Germline V gives CDR1 LGHDT, CDR2 YNNKEL (reference sequence). The CDR3 region is CASSRGSAGATDTQYF. Written as DNA, the CDR3 is TGTGCCAGCAGCCGTGGTTCAGCGGGGGCCACAGATACGCAGTATTTT.

This clone came up once. The rearrangement uses TRBV6-1 and TRBJ1-4; no firm D call. Per the germline V gene, CDR1 is MNHNS and CDR2 is SASEGT. This CDR3 has 15 residues. V dropped 2 bases and J dropped 7 bases, with 14 bases sitting between them. CDR3 nucleotides: TGTGCCAGCAGTGAAAGGAGGGAGTTGGGTGAAAAACTGTTTTTT. This encodes CASSERRELGEKLFF.

The chain has TRBV9 and TRBJ1-6; tentatively, D is TRBD1 (6 bases). The CDR3 consists of 14 residues. Germline values: CDR1 SGDLS, CDR2 YYNGEE. V was shortened by 0 bases and J by 7 bases, with 8 bases between the two germline ends. The CDR3 protein is CASSVGGGNSPLHF. The CDR3 DNA is TGTGCCAGCAGCGTAGGGGGGGGCAATTCACCCCTCCACTTT.

The chain links TRBV19 to TRBJ1-4; tentatively, D is TRBD1 (6 bases). This CDR3 is 15 amino acids long. Trimming removed 7 bases at V and 0 bases at J, with 12 bases between. Germline CDR1 LNHDA, CDR2 SQIVND (reference sequence). The CDR3 DNA reads TGTGCCAGTATGCCGGGACAAGCAACTAATGAAAAACTGTTTTTT. Amino acid sequence: CASMPGQATNEKLFF.

The chain uses TRBV4-3 and TRBJ2-3; D might be TRBD1 (5 bases). The V end lost 3 bases, the J end lost 1 base, and 5 bases lay between the germline ends. CDR3 length equals 13 residues. In germline, CDR1 is LGHNA, CDR2 YSLEER. This CDR3 is CASSQTGTDTQYF. The CDR3 DNA reads as TGCGCCAGCAGCCAGACAGGCACAGATACGCAGTATTTT.

A single count supports this clone. The chain couples TRBV4-3 to TRBJ1-2; no clear D. This CDR3 has 16 amino acids. V was shortened by 3 bases and J by 5 bases, with 19 bases between the two germline ends. Germline assignment: CDR1 LGHNA and CDR2 YSLEER. CDR3 sequence reads: CASSQARRVNRYGYTF. The CDR3 region has the DNA TGCGCCAGCAGCCAGGCACGGAGGGTGAATCGGTATGGCTACACCTTC.